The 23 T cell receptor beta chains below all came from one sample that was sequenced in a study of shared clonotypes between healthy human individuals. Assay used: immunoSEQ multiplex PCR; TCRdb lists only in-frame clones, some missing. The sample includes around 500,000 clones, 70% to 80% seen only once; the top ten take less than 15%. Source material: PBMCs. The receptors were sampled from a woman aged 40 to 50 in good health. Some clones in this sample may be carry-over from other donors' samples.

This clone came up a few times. The CDR3 DNA reads as TGCAGTGCTCCGAAGTCGTACGAGCAGTACTTC. Its protein is CSAPKSYEQYF. The chain carries TRBV20-1 and TRBJ2-7; D remains ambiguous. Germline CDR1 reads DFQATT; CDR2 reads SNEGSKA (reference sequence). Trimming stripped 5 bases from V and 4 bases from J, with 9 bases between. This CDR3 region has 11 residues.

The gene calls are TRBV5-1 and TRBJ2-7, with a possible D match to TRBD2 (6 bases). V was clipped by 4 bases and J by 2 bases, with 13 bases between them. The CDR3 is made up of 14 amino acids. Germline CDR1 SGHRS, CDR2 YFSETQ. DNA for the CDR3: TGCGCCAGCAGCAACGGGAGAGGAGCCTACGAGCAGTACTTC. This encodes CASSNGRGAYEQYF. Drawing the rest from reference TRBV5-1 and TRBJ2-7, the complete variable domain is KAGVTQTPRYLIKTRGQQVTLSCSPISGHRSVSWYQQTPGQGLQFLFEYFSETQRNKGNFPGRFSGRQFSNSRSEMNVSTLELGDSALYLCASSNGRGAYEQYFGPGTRLTVT.

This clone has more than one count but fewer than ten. DNA for the CDR3: TGTGCCACCAGTTTGGCTAGCGGGAGTGGTACGCAGTATTTT. This codes for CATSLASGSGTQYF. The V call is TRBV15, the J call TRBJ2-3; 10 nucleotides match TRBD2. Per germline, CDR1 LNHNV and CDR2 YYDKDF (reference sequence). Trimming at V came to 6 bases and at J to 8 bases, leaving 8 bases not matched to a gene. This CDR3 has 14 residues.

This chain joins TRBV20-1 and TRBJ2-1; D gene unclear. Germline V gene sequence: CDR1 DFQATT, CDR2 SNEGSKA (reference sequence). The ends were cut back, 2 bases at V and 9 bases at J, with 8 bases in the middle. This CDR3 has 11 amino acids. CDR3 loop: CSARPASEQFF. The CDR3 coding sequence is TGCAGTGCTAGACCGGCTAGTGAGCAGTTCTTC.

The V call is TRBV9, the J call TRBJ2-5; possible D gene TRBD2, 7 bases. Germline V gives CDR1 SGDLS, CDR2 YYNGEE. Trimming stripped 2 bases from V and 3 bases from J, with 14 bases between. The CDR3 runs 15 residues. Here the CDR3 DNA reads TGTGCCAGCAGCGTCTGGGGGGGGCTCGAAGAGACCCAGTACTTC. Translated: CASSVWGGLEETQYF.

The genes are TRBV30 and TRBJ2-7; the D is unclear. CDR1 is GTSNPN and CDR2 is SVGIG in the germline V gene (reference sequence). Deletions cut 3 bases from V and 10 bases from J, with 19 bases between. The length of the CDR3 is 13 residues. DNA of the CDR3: TGTGCCTGGAGCAATACTTACAAGTCCAAACAGTACTTC. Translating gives CAWSNTYKSKQYF.

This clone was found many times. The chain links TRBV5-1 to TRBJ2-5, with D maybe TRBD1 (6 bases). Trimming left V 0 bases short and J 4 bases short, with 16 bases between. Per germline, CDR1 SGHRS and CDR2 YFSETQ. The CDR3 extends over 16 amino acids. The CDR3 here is CASSLGSQGSGETQYF. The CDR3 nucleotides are TGCGCCAGCAGCTTGGGATCACAGGGATCCGGAGAGACCCAGTACTTC.

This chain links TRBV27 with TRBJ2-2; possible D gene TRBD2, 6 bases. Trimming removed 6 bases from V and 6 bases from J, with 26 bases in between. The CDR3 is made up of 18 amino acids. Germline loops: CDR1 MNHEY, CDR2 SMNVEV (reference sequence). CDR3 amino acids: CASSSLRGEARVSGELFF. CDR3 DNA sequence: TGTGCCAGCAGCTCACTTCGCGGGGAGGCCAGAGTATCCGGGGAGCTGTTTTTT.

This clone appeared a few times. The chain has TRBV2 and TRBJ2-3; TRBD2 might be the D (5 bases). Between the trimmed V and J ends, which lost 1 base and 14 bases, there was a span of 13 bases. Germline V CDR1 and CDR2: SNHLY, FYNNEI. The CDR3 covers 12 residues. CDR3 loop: CASSEVSASAYF. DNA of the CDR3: TGTGCCAGCAGTGAAGTTAGCGCCAGTGCGTATTTT. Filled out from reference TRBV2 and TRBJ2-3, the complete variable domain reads EPEVTQTPSHQVTQMGQEVILRCVPISNHLYFYWYRQILGQKVEFLVSFYNNEISEKSEIFDDQFSVERPDGSNFTLKIRSTKLEDSAMYFCASSEVSASAYFGPGTRLTVL.

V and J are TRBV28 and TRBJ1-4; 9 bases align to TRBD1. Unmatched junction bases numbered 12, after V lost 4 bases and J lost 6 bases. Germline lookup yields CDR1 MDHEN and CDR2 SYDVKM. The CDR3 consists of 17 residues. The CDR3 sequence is CASSSPNAGQGYEKLFF. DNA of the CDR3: TGTGCCAGCAGTTCTCCTAACGCGGGACAGGGATATGAAAAACTGTTTTTT.

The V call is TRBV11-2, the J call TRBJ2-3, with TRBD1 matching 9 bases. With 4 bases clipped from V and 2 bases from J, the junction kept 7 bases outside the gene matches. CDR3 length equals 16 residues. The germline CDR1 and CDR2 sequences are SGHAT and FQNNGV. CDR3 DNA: TGTGCCAGCAGCTCTTCCGGGACAGGGCTCACAGATACGCAGTATTTT. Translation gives CASSSSGTGLTDTQYF.

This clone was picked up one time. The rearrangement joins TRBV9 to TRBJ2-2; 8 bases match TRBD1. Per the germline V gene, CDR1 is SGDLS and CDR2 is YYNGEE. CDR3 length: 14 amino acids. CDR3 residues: CATSVTGDTGELFF. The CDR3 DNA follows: TGTGCGACGTCGGTGACAGGGGACACCGGGGAGCTGTTTTTT.

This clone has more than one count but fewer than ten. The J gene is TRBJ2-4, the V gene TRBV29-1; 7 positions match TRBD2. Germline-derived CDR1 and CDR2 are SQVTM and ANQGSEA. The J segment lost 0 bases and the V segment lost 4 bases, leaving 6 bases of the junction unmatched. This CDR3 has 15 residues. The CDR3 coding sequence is TGCAGCGTTGGCCCAGCGGGATTAGCCAAAAACATTCAGTACTTC. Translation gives CSVGPAGLAKNIQYF.

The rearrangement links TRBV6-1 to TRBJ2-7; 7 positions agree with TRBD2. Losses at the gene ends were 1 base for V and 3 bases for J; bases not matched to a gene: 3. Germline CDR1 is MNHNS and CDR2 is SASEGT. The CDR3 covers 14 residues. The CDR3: CASSEGGGLYEQYF. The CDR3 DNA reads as TGTGCCAGCAGTGAAGGGGGAGGGCTCTACGAGCAGTACTTC.

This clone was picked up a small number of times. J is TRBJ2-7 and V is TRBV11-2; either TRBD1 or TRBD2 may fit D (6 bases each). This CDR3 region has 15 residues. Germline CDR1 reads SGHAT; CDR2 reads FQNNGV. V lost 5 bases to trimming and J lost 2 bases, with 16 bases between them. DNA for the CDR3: TGTGCCAGCAGCCAAGGGGGGTTGACTACCTACGAGCAGTACTTC. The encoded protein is CASSQGGLTTYEQYF. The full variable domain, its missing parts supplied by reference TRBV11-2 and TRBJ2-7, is EAGVAQSPRYKIIEKRQSVAFWCNPISGHATLYWYQQILGQGPKLLIQFQNNGVVDDSQLPKDRFSAERLKGVDSTLKIQPAKLEDSAVYLCASSQGGLTTYEQYFGPGTRLTVT.

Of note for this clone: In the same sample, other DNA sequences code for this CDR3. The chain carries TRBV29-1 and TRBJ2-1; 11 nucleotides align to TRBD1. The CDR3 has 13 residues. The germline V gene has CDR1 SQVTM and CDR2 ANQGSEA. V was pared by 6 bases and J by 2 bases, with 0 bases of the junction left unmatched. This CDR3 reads CSVGQGAYNEQFF. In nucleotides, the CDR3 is TGCAGCGTGGGACAGGGGGCCTACAATGAGCAGTTCTTC.

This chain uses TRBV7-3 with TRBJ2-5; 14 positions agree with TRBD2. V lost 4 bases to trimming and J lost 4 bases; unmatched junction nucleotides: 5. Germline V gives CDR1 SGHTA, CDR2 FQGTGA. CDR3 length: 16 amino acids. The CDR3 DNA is TGTGCCAGCAGCTCCGCCGGGACTAGCGGGAGAGAGACCCAGTACTTC. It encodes CASSSAGTSGRETQYF. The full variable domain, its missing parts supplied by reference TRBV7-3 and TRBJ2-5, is GAGVSQTPSNKVTEKGKYVELRCDPISGHTALYWYRQSLGQGPEFLIYFQGTGAADDSGLPNDRFFAVRPEGSVSTLKIQRTERGDSAVYLCASSSAGTSGRETQYFGPGTRLLVL.

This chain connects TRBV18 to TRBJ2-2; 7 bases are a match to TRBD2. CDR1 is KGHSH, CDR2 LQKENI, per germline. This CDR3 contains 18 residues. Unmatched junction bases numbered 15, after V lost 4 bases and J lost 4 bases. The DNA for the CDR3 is TGTGCCAGCTCACAAATTCGGCGGGAGTCGGTGGGCACCGGGGAGCTGTTTTTT. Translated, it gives CASSQIRRESVGTGELFF.

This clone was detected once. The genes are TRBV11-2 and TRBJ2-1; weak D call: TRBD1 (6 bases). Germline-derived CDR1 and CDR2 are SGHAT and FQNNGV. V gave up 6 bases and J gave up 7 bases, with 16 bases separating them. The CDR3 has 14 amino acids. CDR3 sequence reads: CASSRTTGGNEQFF. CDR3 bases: TGTGCCAGCAGTCGAACGACAGGCGGGAATGAGCAGTTCTTC.

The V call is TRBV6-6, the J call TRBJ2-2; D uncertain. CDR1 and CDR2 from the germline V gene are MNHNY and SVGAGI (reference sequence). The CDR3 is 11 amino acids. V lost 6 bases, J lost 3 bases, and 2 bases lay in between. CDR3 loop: CASRYTGELFF. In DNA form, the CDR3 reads TGTGCCAGCAGATACACCGGGGAGCTGTTTTTT.

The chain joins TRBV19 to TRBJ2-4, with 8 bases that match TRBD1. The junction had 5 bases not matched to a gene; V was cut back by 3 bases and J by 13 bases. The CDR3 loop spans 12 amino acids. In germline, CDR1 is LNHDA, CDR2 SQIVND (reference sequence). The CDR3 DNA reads TGTGCCAGTAGTATGGACAGGGTGGGACAGTACTTC. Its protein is CASSMDRVGQYF. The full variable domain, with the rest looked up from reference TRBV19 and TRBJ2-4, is DGGITQSPKYLFRKEGQNVTLSCEQNLNHDAMYWYRQDPGQGLRLIYYSQIVNDFQKGDIAEGYSVSREKKESFPLTVTSAQKNPTAFYLCASSMDRVGQYFGAGTRLSVL.

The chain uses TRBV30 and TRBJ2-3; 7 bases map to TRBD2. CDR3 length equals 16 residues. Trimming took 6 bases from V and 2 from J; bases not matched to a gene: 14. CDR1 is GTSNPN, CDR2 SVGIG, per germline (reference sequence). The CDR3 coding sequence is TGTGCCTGTACAACCGGACTAGAATCAACCACAGATACGCAGTATTTT. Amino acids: CACTTGLESTTDTQYF. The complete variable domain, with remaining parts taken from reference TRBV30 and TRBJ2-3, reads SQTIHQWPATLVQPVGSPLSLECTVEGTSNPNLYWYRQAAGRGLQLLFYSVGIGQISSEVPQNLSASRPQDRQFILSSKKLLLSDSGFYLCACTTGLESTTDTQYFGPGTRLTVL.

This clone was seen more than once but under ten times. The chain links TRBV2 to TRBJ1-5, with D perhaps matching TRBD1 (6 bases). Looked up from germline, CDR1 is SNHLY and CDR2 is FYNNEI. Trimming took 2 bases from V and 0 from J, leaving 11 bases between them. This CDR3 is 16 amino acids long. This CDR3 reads CASSEYPGVSNQPQHF. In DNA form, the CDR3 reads TGTGCCAGCAGTGAATATCCAGGGGTTAGCAATCAGCCCCAGCATTTT.